The 23 T cell receptor beta chains reported below all come from one sample, sequenced in a study of a mutant IDH1 vaccine in newly diagnosed glioma. Time point described: baseline, week 1 (first vaccination visit). Described treatment: pre-vaccination baseline after standard-of-care therapy. Sequenced by immunoSEQ multiplex PCR; TCRdb stores in-frame clones only, minus some. Here the sample spans 30,000 to 40,000 clones, 78% being singletons. The sequences come from PBMCs, collected from a glioma patient treated with radiotherapy, temozolomide or both. These receptors came from a man aged 35-49 years with glioma. Some clones in this sample may be carry-over from other donors' samples.

The rearrangement joins TRBV13 to TRBJ1-4; D ambiguous. The CDR3 extends over 15 amino acids. The germline CDR1 and CDR2 sequences are PRHDT and FYEKMQ (reference sequence). Trimming pared 5 bases from V and 0 bases from J, leaving 10 bases between. The CDR3 bases are TGTGCCAGCAGCCCGAAGCACCCAACTAATGAAAAACTGTTTTTT. Its translation: CASSPKHPTNEKLFF. The entire variable domain, with the rest obtained from reference TRBV13 and TRBJ1-4, is as follows: AAGVIQSPRHLIKEKRETATLKCYPIPRHDTVYWYQQGPGQDPQFLISFYEKMQSDKGSIPDRFSAQQFSDYHSELNMSSLELGDSALYFCASSPKHPTNEKLFFGSGTQLSVL.

J is TRBJ2-7 and V is TRBV5-1; 11 bases line up with TRBD1. The CDR3 extends over 14 amino acids. Germline V gene sequence: CDR1 SGHRS, CDR2 YFSETQ. The trim removed 5 bases at V and 7 bases at J, leaving 8 bases unmatched. The CDR3 region is CASSSGTGGIEQYF. The CDR3 DNA sequence: TGCGCCAGCAGTTCCGGGACAGGGGGAATAGAGCAGTACTTC.

Remarks on this clone: In the same sample, other DNA sequences code for this CDR3. This chain connects TRBV9 to TRBJ2-5; the D call may be TRBD1 or TRBD2 (5 bases each). The V gene lost 0 bases and the J gene lost 0 bases, with 6 bases spanning the gap. Germline CDR1 and CDR2: SGDLS and YYNGEE. The CDR3 extends over 14 amino acids. The CDR3 region has the DNA TGTGCCAGCAGCGTAGGGGGGAACCAAGAGACCCAGTACTTC. As protein: CASSVGGNQETQYF. Filled out from reference TRBV9 and TRBJ2-5, the complete variable domain reads DSGVTQTPKHLITATGQRVTLRCSPRSGDLSVYWYQQSLDQGLQFLIQYYNGEERAKGNILERFSAQQFPDLHSELNLSSLELGDSALYFCASSVGGNQETQYFGPGTRLLVL.

The chain has TRBV7-6 and TRBJ1-1; 7 nucleotides agree with TRBD1. This CDR3 comprises 15 residues. Germline CDR1 reads SGHVS; CDR2 reads FNYEAQ. With V trimmed by 1 base and J by 1 base, 3 bases remained unmatched. CDR3 amino acids: CASSLGGTENTEAFF. The CDR3 DNA reads TGTGCCAGCAGCTTAGGAGGGACAGAGAACACTGAAGCTTTCTTT.

Of note for this clone: This CDR3 is also generated by other DNA sequences in the sample. This chain connects TRBV30 to TRBJ1-2; perhaps TRBD1 as D (5 bases). Trimming shortened V by 0 bases and J by 2 bases, and 10 bases separated the two germline ends. CDR3 size: 14 residues. CDR1 and CDR2 (germline): GTSNPN, SVGIG (reference sequence). The CDR3 protein is CAWSVLGANYGYTF. CDR3 DNA: TGTGCCTGGAGTGTGTTAGGGGCCAACTATGGCTACACCTTC.

A few counts support this clone. J is TRBJ1-1 and V is TRBV9; a possible D gene is TRBD1 (5 bases). Germline V gives CDR1 SGDLS, CDR2 YYNGEE. The CDR3 extends over 13 amino acids. The V gene lost 0 bases and the J gene lost 9 bases, with 12 bases spanning the gap. CDR3 loop: CASSVGGGNKAFF. CDR3 DNA: TGTGCCAGCAGCGTAGGTGGGGGGAACAAAGCTTTCTTT. Drawing the rest from reference TRBV9 and TRBJ1-1, the complete variable domain is DSGVTQTPKHLITATGQRVTLRCSPRSGDLSVYWYQQSLDQGLQFLIQYYNGEERAKGNILERFSAQQFPDLHSELNLSSLELGDSALYFCASSVGGGNKAFFGQGTRLTVV.

The chain employs TRBV7-2 and TRBJ1-5; D is uncertain. V was shortened by 0 bases and J by 0 bases, with 9 bases between the two germline ends. CDR3 length equals 16 residues. Germline V gene data show CDR1 as SGHTA and CDR2 as FQGNSA. CDR3 DNA: TGTGCCAGCAGCTTAGCAGCCCAGTATAGCAATCAGCCCCAGCATTTT. This gives the protein CASSLAAQYSNQPQHF.

The J gene is TRBJ1-1, the V gene TRBV6-6; D gene unclear. Germline V gene sequence: CDR1 MNHNY, CDR2 SVGAGI (reference sequence). V was shortened by 7 bases and J by 1 base, with 13 bases between the two germline ends. The CDR3 contains 14 residues. The chain's CDR3 is CASTITTGNTEAFF. The DNA of the CDR3 is TGTGCCAGCACCATCACGACGGGGAACACTGAAGCTTTCTTT.

Comments on this clone: Other DNA sequences of this sample code for an identical CDR3. The CDR3 sequence: CSVLRESTGELFF. CDR3 in DNA: TGCAGTGTTTTGCGGGAATCCACCGGGGAGCTGTTTTTT. V gene TRBV29-1 combines with J gene TRBJ2-2; a weak D match, TRBD2 (6 bases). Germline CDR1 is SQVTM and CDR2 is ANQGSEA. This CDR3 spans 13 amino acids.

J is TRBJ1-5 and V is TRBV19, with a possible D match to TRBD1 (5 bases). This CDR3 region has 15 residues. Germline CDR1 LNHDA, CDR2 SQIVND (reference sequence). V was shortened by 2 bases and J by 7 bases, with 15 bases between the two germline ends. The CDR3 sequence: CASSIRTLEGQPQHF. In DNA, the CDR3 is TGTGCCAGTAGTATAAGGACACTCGAAGGGCAGCCCCAGCATTTT.

The V gene is TRBV19, the J gene TRBJ1-1; the match to TRBD1 covers 12 bases. The CDR3 has 15 residues. Germline V lookup: CDR1 LNHDA, CDR2 SQIVND (reference sequence). V shed 5 bases, J shed 6 bases, and the junction held 7 bases outside the gene matches. CDR3 loop: CASSLPGQGASEAFF. The CDR3 DNA is TGTGCCAGTAGTCTCCCGGGACAGGGGGCGTCTGAAGCTTTCTTT.

The chain joins TRBV2 to TRBJ2-2; TRBD1 aligns across 8 bases. This CDR3 has 15 amino acids. Trimming cost V 6 bases and J 4 bases; bases outside gene matches: 7. In germline, CDR1 is SNHLY, CDR2 FYNNEI. CDR3 sequence: CASRAGQGATGELFF. CDR3 sequence (DNA): TGTGCCAGCAGAGCCGGACAGGGAGCCACCGGGGAGCTGTTTTTT.

This clone has only a few counts. The chain recombines TRBV6-5 with TRBJ1-5, with D perhaps matching TRBD1 (6 bases). The CDR3 sequence is 14 residues long. V lost 5 bases to trimming and J lost 2 bases, with 10 bases between them. Germline CDR1 and CDR2: MNHEY and SVGAGI. CDR3 nucleotide sequence: TGTGCCAGCAGTCAGGGGACCGGCAATCAGCCCCAGCATTTT. This translates into CASSQGTGNQPQHF.

The chain has TRBV30 and TRBJ2-1; 10 nucleotides align to TRBD2. Germline V lookup: CDR1 GTSNPN, CDR2 SVGIG (reference sequence). The junction had 10 bases not matched to a gene; V was cut back by 0 bases and J by 8 bases. The CDR3 extends over 16 amino acids. CDR3 loop: CAWSVQWSGGAHEQFF. DNA of the CDR3: TGTGCCTGGAGTGTACAGTGGAGCGGGGGGGCTCATGAGCAGTTCTTC.

The chain uses TRBV7-2 and TRBJ1-1; 8 nucleotides match TRBD1. The CDR3 consists of 17 residues. CDR1 SGHTA and CDR2 FQGNSA come from the germline V gene. V lost 3 bases to trimming and J lost 3 bases; unmatched junction nucleotides: 12. The CDR3 spells CASSFLPGGLLHTEAFF. The CDR3 nucleotides are TGTGCCAGCAGCTTTCTACCAGGGGGCCTTTTACACACTGAAGCTTTCTTT.

The V gene is TRBV6-1, the J gene TRBJ1-2; maybe TRBD1 (5 bases). Trimming removed 8 bases at V and 6 bases at J, with 19 bases between. CDR1 MNHNS and CDR2 SASEGT come from the germline V gene. The CDR3 covers 14 residues. DNA of the CDR3: TGTGCCAGCGGAAGTGCGGTGGGAGGGGATGGCTACACCTTC. Its translation is CASGSAVGGDGYTF.

The V and J genes are TRBV4-1 and TRBJ1-5; D ambiguous. The CDR3 extends over 14 amino acids. V was trimmed by 3 bases and J by 4 bases, leaving 10 bases between them. The germline V gene encodes CDR1 MGHRA and CDR2 YSYEKL. CDR3 sequence reads: CASSHPVRNQPQHF. The CDR3 coding sequence is TGCGCCAGCAGCCATCCTGTCCGGAATCAGCCCCAGCATTTT.

This chain uses TRBV30 with TRBJ1-5; a weak D match, TRBD1 (6 bases). The V end was cut by 3 bases, the J end by 4 bases, with 16 bases between. This CDR3 comprises 15 residues. Germline CDR1 and CDR2: GTSNPN and SVGIG (reference sequence). CDR3 bases: TGTGCCTGGAGCCCCCAGGGGCTGCGGAATCAGCCCCAGCATTTT. Its translation: CAWSPQGLRNQPQHF.

The rearrangement uses TRBV28 and TRBJ1-5; D ambiguous. This CDR3 contains 16 residues. The germline CDR1 and CDR2 sequences are MDHEN and SYDVKM. Deletions cut 4 bases from V and 5 bases from J, with 18 bases between. CDR3 coding DNA: TGTGCCAGCAGTTCCAGCGTCGAGGGAACGGATCAGCCCCAGCATTTT. Amino acids: CASSSSVEGTDQPQHF.

The rearrangement joins TRBV10-2 to TRBJ1-2; D is unclear. In germline, CDR1 is WSHSY, CDR2 SAAADI. The V gene lost 2 bases and the J gene lost 1 base, with 11 bases spanning the gap. The CDR3 runs 15 residues. The CDR3 here is CASSEHPLHNYGYTF. The CDR3 coding sequence is TGCGCCAGCAGTGAGCATCCACTCCATAACTATGGCTACACCTTC.

This rearrangement joins TRBV14 to TRBJ2-1, with 7 bases fitting TRBD2. CDR3 length equals 18 residues. Looked up from germline, CDR1 is SGHDN and CDR2 is FVKESK. V gave up 3 bases and J gave up 3 bases; unmatched junction bases: 14. CDR3 sequence (DNA): TGTGCCAGCAGCCATAACCTAGAGGGCGGGGGTATCTACAATGAGCAGTTCTTC. It yields the protein CASSHNLEGGGIYNEQFF. Full variable domain (rest looked up from reference TRBV14 and TRBJ2-1): EAGVTQFPSHSVIEKGQTVTLRCDPISGHDNLYWYRRVMGKEIKFLLHFVKESKQDESGMPNNRFLAERTGGTYSTLKVQPAELEDSGVYFCASSHNLEGGGIYNEQFFGPGTRLTVL.

V gene TRBV5-1 combines with J gene TRBJ1-4; TRBD1 might be the D (6 bases). The CDR3 length is 17 residues. The V gene lost 3 bases and the J gene lost 0 bases, with 15 bases spanning the gap. In germline, CDR1 is SGHRS, CDR2 YFSETQ. The CDR3 coding sequence is TGCGCCAGCAGCTGGTCAGGGGTTGGTGCAACTAATGAAAAACTGTTTTTT. Encoded protein: CASSWSGVGATNEKLFF.

The V and J genes are TRBV10-3 and TRBJ1-5, with D perhaps matching TRBD1 (5 bases). The germline V and J ends were trimmed by 0 bases and 5 bases, with 17 bases remaining between them. Per germline, CDR1 ENHRY and CDR2 SYGVKD. This CDR3 comprises 17 residues. The CDR3 DNA sequence: TGTGCCATCAGTGAGTCGGAAGATAGACAGTGGGATCAGCCCCAGCATTTT. This encodes CAISESEDRQWDQPQHF.